The 11 T cell receptor beta chains presented below share a single source sample, sequenced in a study of post-analysis software for immune sequencing data. Every TCR beta cDNA library bore unique molecular identifiers. MiXCR, applied by TCRdb to the PCR reads, yields one record per CDR3 protein. The sample holds about 800,000 distinct CDR3 sequences; 30% are singletons and the top ten take approximately 0.6%. These TCRs are of unknown antigen specificity. General study findings and limits: Included in a set of roughly 5 TRBV segments more frequent in patients than controls were TRBV5-6, TRBV5-1 and TRBV20-1.

Sequencing used blood. These receptors were obtained from a girl under 18 with multiple sclerosis.

Only a few counts were recorded for this clonotype. V and J are TRBV5-1 and TRBJ1-4; perhaps TRBD1 as D (5 bases). Germline V lookup: CDR1 SGHRS, CDR2 YFSETQ. The CDR3 length is 13 residues. Between the trimmed V and J ends, which lost 4 bases and 11 bases, there was a span of 15 bases. CDR3 DNA: TGCGCCAGCAGCCAGAATGCGGGGGAGAAACTGTTTTTT. Protein: CASSQNAGEKLFF.

The gene calls are TRBV6-5 and TRBJ2-5; tentatively, D is TRBD2 (7 bases). This CDR3 is built from 15 residues. Germline V gives CDR1 MNHEY, CDR2 SVGAGI. Trimming removed 6 bases from V and 5 bases from J, with 19 bases in between. The CDR3 here is CASRPWGGRRETQYF. In DNA form, the CDR3 reads TGTGCCAGCAGACCCTGGGGGGGGCGGAGGGAGACCCAGTACTTC.

This rearrangement joins TRBV19 to TRBJ2-2; D unclear. Germline V gene data show CDR1 as LNHDA and CDR2 as SQIVND (reference sequence). Deletions cut 7 bases from V and 7 bases from J, with 22 bases between. The CDR3 is 16 amino acids. CDR3 DNA: TGTGCCAGTACCTCAGGACGAACAGAGCGAGGCGGGGAGCTGTTTTTT. Its protein is CASTSGRTERGGELFF.

This sequence joins TRBV5-1 and TRBJ2-3; 12 nucleotides agree with TRBD2. Trimming took 4 bases from V and 4 from J; bases not matched to a gene: 7. This CDR3 is built from 16 residues. Looked up from germline, CDR1 is SGHRS and CDR2 is YFSETQ. CDR3 region: CASSIRLAGVSDTQYF. CDR3 nucleotides: TGCGCCAGCAGCATCAGACTAGCGGGAGTCTCAGATACGCAGTATTTT.

This clonotype was recorded once. V usage is TRBV5-1 and J usage is TRBJ1-6; 7 bases align to TRBD1. The ends lost 3 bases at V and 5 bases at J; junction bases unmatched: 8. The CDR3 consists of 16 residues. Germline loops: CDR1 SGHRS, CDR2 YFSETQ. The CDR3 DNA is TGCGCCAGCAGCTCCCTGGGGACAGACGATAATTCACCCCTCCACTTT. Its protein is CASSSLGTDDNSPLHF.

This clonotype turned up a few times. In DNA, the CDR3 is TGCAGTGCTAGCCGCCATGGCAGTCCCGCCGAGACCCAGTACTTC. Encoded protein: CSASRHGSPAETQYF. The chain is built from TRBV20-1 and TRBJ2-5, with D unresolved. V gave up 3 bases and J gave up 5 bases, with 19 bases separating them. Germline-derived CDR1 and CDR2 are DFQATT and SNEGSKA (reference sequence). This CDR3 comprises 15 residues.

This clonotype was observed at least ten times. The chain carries TRBV20-1 and TRBJ2-3; possibly TRBD2 for D (6 bases). The CDR3 spans 11 residues. Trimming pared 8 bases from V and 2 bases from J, leaving 8 bases between. Looked up from germline, CDR1 is DFQATT and CDR2 is SNEGSKA (reference sequence). As DNA, the CDR3 is TGCAGTCCGGGAGTCACAGATACGCAGTATTTT. Its translation: CSPGVTDTQYF.

J is TRBJ2-1 and V is TRBV3-1; no reliable D call. The CDR3 runs to 13 residues. Per germline, CDR1 LGHDT and CDR2 YNNKEL (reference sequence). The V and J ends lost 2 bases and 3 bases respectively, with 5 bases between them. The CDR3 nucleotides are TGTGCCAGCAGCCAAACTAACTACAATGAGCAGTTCTTC. This gives the protein CASSQTNYNEQFF.

This clonotype was observed a few times. This chain joins TRBV20-1 and TRBJ2-3; 8 bases map to TRBD2. The germline gives CDR1 DFQATT, CDR2 SNEGSKA (reference sequence). The J segment lost 0 bases and the V segment lost 7 bases, leaving 9 bases of the junction unmatched. This CDR3 has 15 residues. CDR3 nucleotides: TGCAGTGTCCCGGGAGGGGTGAAGAGCACAGATACGCAGTATTTT. Translating gives CSVPGGVKSTDTQYF.

This chain joins TRBV25-1 and TRBJ2-5; possibly TRBD1 or TRBD2 for D (6 bases each). This CDR3 is 16 amino acids long. Trimming removed 1 base from V and 2 bases from J, with 14 bases in between. Germline CDR1 MGHDK, CDR2 SYGVNS. CDR3 coding DNA: TGTGCCAGCAGTGAATGGAGGGGGACAAGTCAAGAGACCCAGTACTTC. Its protein product is CASSEWRGTSQETQYF. Variable domain in full (rest from reference TRBV25-1 and TRBJ2-5): EADIYQTPRYLVIGTGKKITLECSQTMGHDKMYWYQQDPGMELHLIHYSYGVNSTEKGDLSSESTVSRIRTEHFPLTLESARPSHTSQYLCASSEWRGTSQETQYFGPGTRLLVL.

This clonotype was seen at least ten times. CDR3 sequence: CASSLDLGSSEQYF. The CDR3 coding sequence is TGTGCCAGCAGCTTAGATCTAGGGAGTTCCGAGCAGTACTTC. The genes are TRBV11-2 and TRBJ2-7; D is perhaps TRBD2 (5 bases). The germline CDR1 and CDR2 sequences are SGHAT and FQNNGV. This CDR3 has 14 amino acids. V shed 0 bases and J shed 6 bases, with 12 bases lying between them.